Sequencing of this T cell receptor (beta chain) was carried out in a study of blood T cell repertoires in COVID-19. Study background: Both acute and convalescent COVID-19 samples were obtained from the United States, Italy and Spain.

Method: immunoSEQ multiplex PCR; TCRdb's copy keeps in-frame clones and lacks some. This sample carries tens of thousands of clones, around 88% of them seen once, and the ten largest clones take about 5%. Germline CDR1 and CDR2: MGHRA and YSYEKL. The CDR3 has 16 residues. V dropped 2 bases and J dropped 0 bases, with 10 bases sitting between them. This TCR was recovered from a woman in her 70s with active COVID-19. This chain connects TRBV4-1 to TRBJ2-2; D uncertain. The specimen was peripheral blood. This CDR3 is CASSQFSPPNTGELFF. The CDR3 DNA follows: TGCGCCAGCAGCCAATTCAGTCCGCCGAACACCGGGGAGCTGTTTTTT.